This T cell receptor (beta chain) was recorded in a study of blood T cell repertoires in COVID-19. The CDR3 totals 15 residues. Germline V gives CDR1 MNHEY, CDR2 SMNVEV (reference sequence). The germline V and J ends were trimmed by 0 bases and 3 bases, with 12 bases remaining between them. The repertoire was sequenced with immunoSEQ multiplex PCR; TCRdb's copy has only in-frame clones and lacks some. The sample lists some 320,000 clones, roughly nine tenths occurring once. Only one count was recorded for this clone. The V and J genes are TRBV27 and TRBJ2-7, with D unresolved. The TCR sequence derives from a man aged 55 to 70 who had recovered from COVID-19. Sequencing used PBMCs or T cells enriched from blood (not recorded which). The CDR3 bases are TGTGCCAGCAGTTTATCCAAGCAGGTGGACTACGAGCAGTACTTC. This gives the protein CASSLSKQVDYEQYF.